There are a few counts of the clone carrying this TCR beta chain. Antigen unknown. MiXCR, applied by TCRdb to the 5' RACE reads, yields one record per CDR3 protein. The sample shows about 88,000 distinct CDR3 sequences, about 23% of them seen only once. V shed 3 bases and J shed 6 bases, with 15 bases lying between them. The CDR3 length is 15 residues. The record originates from a study of T-cell memory formation after mild COVID-19. Study information: TCR clustering was largely donor specific. Study-wide results and limits: Clones shrinking between day 15 and 85 showed a balanced CD4/CD8 split, and those that grew later tilted toward CD4+.

The receptor comes from a young man who had mild COVID-19 (a few samples of this study predate the infection). Cell type and time point are not known. The chain couples TRBV12-3 or TRBV12-4 to TRBJ2-1; a possible D gene is TRBD2 (5 bases). Sequenced input: PBMCs or a T cell subset sorted from them (not recorded which). The CDR3 region has the DNA TGTGCCAGCAGTTTGAGCGGTTACGACGGCAATGAGCAGTTCTTC. It is translated as CASSLSGYDGNEQFF.